The 17 T cell receptor beta chains below were found in one sample sequenced in a study of shared clonotypes between healthy human individuals. Generated by immunoSEQ multiplex PCR, the TCRdb table keeps only in-frame clones and is missing some. The data contain about 1 million clones, roughly 70% of them singletons. The sequencing input was memory CD4+ T cells sorted from blood. Subset here: CD45RA-negative fraction. Receptor source: a man aged 18 to 29 in good health.

The V call is TRBV5-8, the J call TRBJ2-5; no clear D. V dropped 0 bases and J dropped 2 bases, with 8 bases sitting between them. This CDR3 has 14 amino acids. Per germline, CDR1 SGHTS and CDR2 YDEGEE. The DNA of the CDR3 is TGTGCCAGCAGCTTGGCCGGAACTCAAGAGACCCAGTACTTC. It codes for CASSLAGTQETQYF.

The chain couples TRBV4-1 to TRBJ2-5, with D unresolved. Germline V gene data show CDR1 as MGHRA and CDR2 as YSYEKL. The CDR3 is made up of 15 amino acids. The V end lost 1 base, the J end lost 5 bases, and 14 bases lay between the germline ends. For the CDR3, the DNA is TGCGCCAGCAGCCAAGTGTACGCCACGGTGGAGACCCAGTACTTC. Translation gives CASSQVYATVETQYF.

This clone was counted only a few times. This chain links TRBV27 with TRBJ1-5, with a tentative D call TRBD1 (6 bases). Per germline, CDR1 MNHEY and CDR2 SMNVEV (reference sequence). V was shortened by 6 bases and J by 4 bases, with 13 bases between the two germline ends. The CDR3 is 14 amino acids. CDR3 DNA: TGTGCCAGCAGCGCTTGGGGGCAGAATCAGCCCCAGCATTTT. This codes for CASSAWGQNQPQHF.

The chain carries TRBV21-1 and TRBJ1-2; the table's D call, TRBD1, was not checked against the DNA. TRBV21-1 is a listed pseudogene. The CDR3 is made up of 20 amino acids. The DNA for the CDR3 is TGTGCCAGCAGCGTCGGAATGGGTTTGGGGACAGGGGGTAGGGTTGATGGCTACACCTTC. Residues: CASSVGMGLGTGGRVDGYTF.

This clone was seen only a few times. The J gene is TRBJ2-1, the V gene TRBV5-1; D may be TRBD1 or TRBD2 (6 bases each). Germline V gene data show CDR1 as SGHRS and CDR2 as YFSETQ. CDR3 size: 16 residues. Trimming cost V 2 bases and J 4 bases, with 16 bases left between them. CDR3 DNA: TGCGCCAGCAGCTTTCTAACGGGGGCAGGGTACAATGAGCAGTTCTTC. Its protein is CASSFLTGAGYNEQFF.

The chain recombines TRBV10-1 with TRBJ2-3, with TRBD2 identical over 12 bases. The trim removed 6 bases at V and 0 bases at J, leaving 1 base unmatched. This CDR3 has 15 amino acids. Germline lookup yields CDR1 WNHNN and CDR2 SYGVQD (reference sequence). DNA for the CDR3: TGCGCCAGCAGCGGACTAGCGGGAAGCACAGATACGCAGTATTTT. Translating it yields CASSGLAGSTDTQYF.

Details on this clone: Other DNA sequences in the sample encode the same CDR3. J is TRBJ1-2 and V is TRBV30, with 10 bases aligning to TRBD1. V lost 2 bases and J lost 6; bases outside the gene matches: 6. CDR1 is GTSNPN and CDR2 is SVGIG in the germline V gene (reference sequence). The CDR3 totals 14 residues. The CDR3 DNA is TGTGCCTGGAGTTTTACGGGGACAGGGGATGGCTACACCTTC. Its protein is CAWSFTGTGDGYTF.

Turning to this clone: This same CDR3 is encoded by further DNA sequences in the sample. This rearrangement joins TRBV7-2 to TRBJ2-5; 7 bases line up with TRBD1. The CDR3 runs to 15 residues. CDR1 and CDR2 from the germline V gene are SGHTA and FQGNSA. Trimming removed 4 bases from V and 5 bases from J; junction bases left unmatched: 10. The CDR3 here is CASSSGQAVRETQYF. CDR3 nucleotides: TGTGCCAGCAGCTCTGGACAGGCTGTTCGGGAGACCCAGTACTTC.

The chain links TRBV5-6 to TRBJ2-5, with TRBD1 matching over 10 bases. J lost 3 bases, V lost 4 bases, and 3 bases had no gene match. The length of the CDR3 is 14 residues. Germline V gives CDR1 SGHDT, CDR2 YYEEEE. The CDR3 DNA reads as TGTGCCAGCAGCCCGGGACAGGGGAAAGAGACCCAGTACTTC. It encodes CASSPGQGKETQYF.

The chain couples TRBV6-1 to TRBJ1-2; D call uncertain. The CDR3 loop spans 13 amino acids. The V gene lost 5 bases and the J gene lost 6 bases, with 13 bases spanning the gap. CDR1 MNHNS and CDR2 SASEGT come from the germline V gene. The CDR3 nucleotides read TGTGCCAGCAGTAAGCAGGAGATTAATGGCTACACCTTC. Translating it yields CASSKQEINGYTF.

V and J are TRBV5-8 and TRBJ2-3, with 10 bases lining up with TRBD2. The CDR3 length is 15 residues. V trimming: 3 bases; J trimming: 5 bases; junction bases outside the gene matches: 6. Germline values: CDR1 SGHTS, CDR2 YDEGEE. The CDR3 DNA is TGTGCCAGCAGCTCTAGCGGGAGATCTGGAGATACGCAGTATTTT. This encodes CASSSSGRSGDTQYF.

This sequence joins TRBV6-1 and TRBJ2-1, with 8 bases that match TRBD2. Germline assignment: CDR1 MNHNS and CDR2 SASEGT. The CDR3 consists of 15 residues. The junction had 8 bases not matched to a gene; V was cut back by 3 bases and J by 7 bases. CDR3 in amino acids: CASSETSARGNEQFF. The CDR3 DNA follows: TGTGCCAGCAGTGAGACTAGCGCAAGGGGTAATGAGCAGTTCTTC.

This chain connects TRBV5-1 to TRBJ2-7; a weak D match, TRBD2 (5 bases). This CDR3 contains 15 residues. CDR1 and CDR2 (germline): SGHRS, YFSETQ. The V end was cut by 0 bases, the J end by 5 bases, with 15 bases between. The DNA of the CDR3 is TGCGCCAGCAGCTTGGAAACTAGTATAATCCACGAGCAGTACTTC. Translating it yields CASSLETSIIHEQYF.

This clone was seen only once. CDR3 protein: CASSPLGTGNEQFF. The CDR3 DNA reads TGTGCCAGCTCACCACTCGGGACTGGAAATGAGCAGTTCTTC. The J gene is TRBJ2-1, the V gene TRBV18, with a possible D match to TRBD2 (6 bases). V lost 1 base, J lost 7 bases, and 11 bases lay in between. Germline V gene lookup returns CDR1 KGHSH and CDR2 LQKENI. The CDR3 covers 14 residues.

The chain uses TRBV18 and TRBJ2-7; 7 nucleotides match TRBD2. With V trimmed by 3 bases and J by 2 bases, 7 bases remained unmatched. Per germline, CDR1 KGHSH and CDR2 LQKENI. There are 15 residues in the CDR3. The CDR3 DNA reads as TGTGCCAGCTCACCGCGTCGGGGGGAACCCTACGAGCAGTACTTC. Its translation is CASSPRRGEPYEQYF.

This chain connects TRBV25-1 to TRBJ1-4; the D is unclear. The CDR3 spans 18 residues. V gave up 1 base and J gave up 8 bases, with 23 bases separating them. The germline V gene has CDR1 MGHDK and CDR2 SYGVNS. CDR3 bases: TGTGCCAGCAGTGAATGGGCTGGGCTAGCGTGGGATAACGAAAAACTGTTTTTT. Translated, it gives CASSEWAGLAWDNEKLFF.

In this sample, this clone turned up once. The chain links TRBV7-2 to TRBJ2-1, with D unclear. Trimming removed 7 bases at V and 3 bases at J, with 13 bases between. The CDR3 totals 14 residues. CDR1 SGHTA and CDR2 FQGNSA come from the germline V gene. The CDR3 here is CASNIQLFYNEQFF. CDR3 bases: TGTGCCAGCAACATTCAATTGTTCTACAATGAGCAGTTCTTC.